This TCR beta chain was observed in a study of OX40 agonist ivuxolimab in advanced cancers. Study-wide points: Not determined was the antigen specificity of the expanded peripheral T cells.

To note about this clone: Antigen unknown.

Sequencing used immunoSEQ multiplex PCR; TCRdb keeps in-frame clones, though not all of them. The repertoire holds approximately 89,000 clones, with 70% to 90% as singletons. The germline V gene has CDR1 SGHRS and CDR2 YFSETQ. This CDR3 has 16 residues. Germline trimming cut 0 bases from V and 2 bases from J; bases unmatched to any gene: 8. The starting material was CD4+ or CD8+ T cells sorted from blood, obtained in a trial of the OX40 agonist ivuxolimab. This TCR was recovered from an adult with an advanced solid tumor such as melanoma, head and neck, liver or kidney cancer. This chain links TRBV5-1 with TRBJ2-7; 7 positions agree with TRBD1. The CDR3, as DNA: TGCGCCAGCAGCTTGGCTGGGGGACAGAAAACCTACGAGCAGTACTTC. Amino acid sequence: CASSLAGGQKTYEQYF.